This T cell receptor beta chain is drawn from a study of neurological immune-mediated disorders. This CDR3 has 15 amino acids. V was pared by 6 bases and J by 0 bases, with 4 bases of the junction left unmatched. Germline V gene sequence: CDR1 DFQATT, CDR2 SNEGSKA (reference sequence). One entry per CDR3 protein results from TCRdb running MiXCR on the 5' RACE reads. The repertoire includes roughly 41,000 distinct CDR3 sequences, about 1.8% of them detected once, and 2% to 2.5% sits in the top ten. The table lists this clonotype with many counts. The receptor comes from a woman in her forties with multiple sclerosis. The V call is TRBV20-1, the J call TRBJ2-3; 12 bases align to TRBD2. The sequenced sample consisted of PBMCs. The CDR3 sequence is CSATGTSGSTDTQYF. The CDR3 DNA reads TGCAGTGCGACCGGGACTAGCGGGAGCACAGATACGCAGTATTTT.